These T cell receptor beta chains were read from a single sample in a study of T cells in Graves' hyperthyroidism and ophthalmopathy. TCRdb processed the multiplex PCR reads anew with MiXCR; each CDR3 protein has one entry. The repertoire includes a few hundred thousand distinct CDR3 sequences, 15% to 20% of them detected once, and roughly a sixth sits in the top ten. Material: blood. The receptor source for this set is a woman under 30 with Graves' ophthalmopathy. CDR3s include the opening cysteine and the closing phenylalanine or tryptophan. D genes are given only for firm matches. Size is stated for part of the rows, as once, few or many counts, or as a class when the clone is expanded.

j_call v_call d_call clone_size cdr3_nt cdr3_aa
TRBJ1-4 TRBV7-9 - - TGTGCCAGCAGCGGAGATCCCCAGGACTGGCTAGAGAAACTGTTTTTT CASSGDPQDWLEKLFF
TRBJ2-1 TRBV19 - few TGTGCCAGTAGTATAGGTCCGACGCTTACCTCCTACAATGAGCAGTTCTTC CASSIGPTLTSYNEQFF
TRBJ2-3 TRBV3-1 - - TGTGCCAGCAGCCGGGGTAGCACAGATACGCAGTATTTT CASSRGSTDTQYF
TRBJ1-6 TRBV3-1 - - TGTGCCAGCAGCCAAGATCAACAGGCCTGGGGTTCACCCCTCCACTTT CASSQDQQAWGSPLHF
TRBJ1-2 TRBV30 - many TGTGCCTGGTCCCAGGACTCCTATGGCTACACCTTC CAWSQDSYGYTF
TRBJ1-5 TRBV20-1 TRBD1 - TGCAGTGCTAGAGATGCACAGGGGGATCAGCCCCAGCATTTT CSARDAQGDQPQHF
TRBJ2-7 TRBV12-3/TRBV12-4 - many TGTGCCAGCAGTAAAGAAGAAAGTTACGAGCAGTACTTC CASSKEESYEQYF
TRBJ1-3 TRBV10-3 - few TGTGCCATCAGACAAGGGGCTAACTCTGGAAACACCATATATTTT CAIRQGANSGNTIYF
TRBJ2-7 TRBV28 - - TGTGTCAGCAGTTTAGGGACACTCTCCTACGAGCAGTACTTC CVSSLGTLSYEQYF
TRBJ2-7 TRBV20-1 TRBD1 many TGCAGTGCTAGAGATCCCAGACAGGGCTCCTACGAGCAGTACTTC CSARDPRQGSYEQYF
TRBJ2-2 TRBV6-9 - - TGTGCCAGCAGTTACGGTCCGTCGGAGAGGTACACCGGGGAGCTGTTTTTT CASSYGPSERYTGELFF
TRBJ1-5 TRBV7-6 - - TGTGCCAGCAGCCTAGCGGCAGGGGATGGGAATCAGCCCCAGCATTTT CASSLAAGDGNQPQHF
TRBJ1-1 TRBV20-1 TRBD1 many TGCAGTGCTAGAAAACCACTGACAGGGATGAACACTGAAGCTTTCTTT CSARKPLTGMNTEAFF
TRBJ2-1 TRBV19 - - TGTGCCAGTAGTTTCGATAGCTCCTACAATGAGCAGTTCTTC CASSFDSSYNEQFF
TRBJ1-5 TRBV15 TRBD1 - TGTGCCACCAGCAGAGATCATGGGACAGGGGGTATCCCCCAGCATTTT CATSRDHGTGGIPQHF
TRBJ2-2 TRBV7-3 - - TGTGCCAGCAGCTCGCCCCTTACCGGGGAGCTGTTTTTT CASSSPLTGELFF
TRBJ2-3 TRBV2 TRBD2 many TGTGCCAGCAGTCGGGAGGGGGGGGCCGGCACAGATACGCAGTATTTT CASSREGGAGTDTQYF
TRBJ1-6 TRBV6-1 - many TGTGCCAGTTCTCGGGACGGTGATAATTCACCCCTCCACTTT CASSRDGDNSPLHF
TRBJ2-1 TRBV30 - - TGTGCCTGGAGCGGGATTAATGAGCAGTTCTTC CAWSGINEQFF
TRBJ1-4 TRBV13 - many TGTGCCAGCAGTATTACGGGACCGGAGGAAAAACTGTTTTTT CASSITGPEEKLFF
TRBJ1-2 TRBV6-1 - many TGTGCCAGCAGTGCGGTGGGAACTACCTATGGCTACACCTTC CASSAVGTTYGYTF
TRBJ1-2 TRBV28 TRBD1 many TGTGCCAGCAGTTTAAGGGACAGGAACTATGGCTACACCTTC CASSLRDRNYGYTF
TRBJ1-1 TRBV19 - few TGTGCCAGTAGTATCGGACAGAAGAACACTGAAGCTTTCTTT CASSIGQKNTEAFF
TRBJ2-7 TRBV7-2 TRBD2 many TGTGCCAGCAGCTTACAGCGGGGGGGCATAGACGAGCAGTACTTC CASSLQRGGIDEQYF
TRBJ2-1 TRBV7-9 TRBD2 many TGTGCCAGCAGCCCCGTAGCGGGGGGGCCGCACAATGAGCAGTTCTTC CASSPVAGGPHNEQFF
TRBJ2-5 TRBV28 - many TGTGCCAGCAGCTTAGCAGGGAGTCAAGAGACCCAGTACTTC CASSLAGSQETQYF
TRBJ2-3 TRBV10-3 - many TGTGCCATCAGTGAGTCTTGGCGGTATCTCACAGATACGCAGTATTTT CAISESWRYLTDTQYF
TRBJ2-7 TRBV2 - - TGTGCCAGTGTACTGACGGCAACGAACACCGGGCCCGGCGCGGCTGAGCAGTACTTC CASVLTATNTGPGAAEQYF